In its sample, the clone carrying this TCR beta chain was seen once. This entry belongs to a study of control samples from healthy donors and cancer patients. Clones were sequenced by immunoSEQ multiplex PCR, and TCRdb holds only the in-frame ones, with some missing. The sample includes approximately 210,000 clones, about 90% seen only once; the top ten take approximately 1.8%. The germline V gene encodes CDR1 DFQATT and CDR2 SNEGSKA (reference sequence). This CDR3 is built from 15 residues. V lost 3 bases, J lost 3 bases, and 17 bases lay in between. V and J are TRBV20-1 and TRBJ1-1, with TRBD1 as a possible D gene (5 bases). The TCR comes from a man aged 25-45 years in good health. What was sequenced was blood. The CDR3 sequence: CSASRPRGGYTEAFF. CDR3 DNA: TGCAGTGCTAGTCGGCCCCGCGGGGGGTACACTGAAGCTTTCTTT.